Below, 2 T cell receptor beta chains from the same sample are listed, as sequenced in a study of blood T cell repertoires in COVID-19. Generated by immunoSEQ multiplex PCR, the TCRdb table keeps only in-frame clones and is missing some. This table holds more than 85,000 clones, about 85% found once. The sequenced material came from peripheral blood. The receptors shown here come from a man at least 80 years old with acute or convalescent COVID-19.

The gene calls are TRBV2 and TRBJ1-1, with TRBD1 as a possible D gene (6 bases). This CDR3 is 13 amino acids long. V was pared by 6 bases and J by 8 bases, with 16 bases between. The germline V gene has CDR1 SNHLY and CDR2 FYNNEI. The CDR3 here is CASSLDRQDEAFF. The CDR3 nucleotides are TGTGCCAGCAGCCTCGACAGGCAAGACGAAGCTTTCTTT.

The chain is built from TRBV11-3 and TRBJ2-1; 7 bases are shared with TRBD2. The germline V gene encodes CDR1 SGHNT and CDR2 YENEEA. The CDR3 totals 16 residues. V trimming: 1 base; J trimming: 5 bases; junction bases outside the gene matches: 8. CDR3 amino acids: CASSLGTRDPDNEQFF. CDR3 coding DNA: TGTGCCAGCAGCTTAGGGACTAGAGACCCGGACAATGAGCAGTTCTTC.